The 28 T cell receptor beta chains in this list originate from one sample, sequenced in a study of T-cell memory formation after mild COVID-19. TCRdb analysed the 5' RACE reads with MiXCR anew, one entry per CDR3 protein. The sample carries fewer than 700,000 distinct CDR3 sequences, less than 25% recorded once. Sequenced input: PBMCs or a T cell subset sorted from them (not recorded which). These receptors came from an adult woman who had mild COVID-19 (a few samples of this study predate the infection). Cell type and time point are not known.

This clonotype was observed a handful of times. The chain couples TRBV6-5 to TRBJ1-2; unclear D gene. Germline V lookup: CDR1 MNHEY, CDR2 SVGAGI. The CDR3 consists of 17 residues. The V end lost 7 bases, the J end lost 1 base, and 22 bases lay between the germline ends. The DNA of the CDR3 is TGTGCCAGCACTTTACATATCGGCCTCGACCTTAACTATGGCTACACCTTC. It specifies CASTLHIGLDLNYGYTF.

This clonotype has more than one count but fewer than ten. The rearrangement joins TRBV6-5 to TRBJ2-7; 7 nucleotides line up with TRBD1. V trimming: 2 bases; J trimming: 2 bases; junction bases outside the gene matches: 6. The germline V gene encodes CDR1 MNHEY and CDR2 SVGAGI. CDR3 length: 15 amino acids. CDR3 sequence: CASSYESQGAYEQYF. In nucleotides, the CDR3 is TGTGCCAGCAGTTACGAGTCGCAGGGGGCCTACGAGCAGTACTTC.

There are a few counts of this clonotype. The CDR3 DNA is TGTGCCAGCAGCGCTAGGACAGCGTCGTCTTTCTTT. The encoded protein is CASSARTASSFF. The rearrangement joins TRBV7-9 to TRBJ1-1; TRBD1 is a possible D gene (6 bases). V shed 5 bases and J shed 12 bases, with 16 bases lying between them. This CDR3 is 12 amino acids long. Germline CDR1 SEHNR, CDR2 FQNEAQ (reference sequence).

This clonotype was detected many times. This chain links TRBV5-5 with TRBJ2-3; 10 bases fit TRBD2. The CDR3 totals 18 residues. Germline loops: CDR1 SGHKS, CDR2 YYEKEE (reference sequence). The junction had 10 bases not matched to a gene; V was cut back by 2 bases and J by 1 base. For the CDR3, the DNA is TGTGCCAGCAGCTTCCTAGCGGGGGAGTGGGGTGGCACAGATACGCAGTATTTT. Translated, it gives CASSFLAGEWGGTDTQYF.

V is TRBV4-1 and J is TRBJ2-7; D is undetermined. CDR1 and CDR2 (germline): MGHRA, YSYEKL. With 1 base removed from V and 3 bases from J, the gap between germline ends came to 10 bases. CDR3 length: 14 residues. CDR3: CASSQGGILYEQYF. The CDR3 nucleotides read TGCGCCAGCAGCCAAGGAGGTATTCTCTACGAGCAGTACTTC.

This clonotype has a handful of counts. The chain is built from TRBV7-2 and TRBJ1-5, with a tentative D call TRBD1 (5 bases). This CDR3 comprises 17 residues. Trimming shortened V by 1 base and J by 2 bases, and 15 bases separated the two germline ends. Germline lookup yields CDR1 SGHTA and CDR2 FQGNSA. As DNA, the CDR3 is TGTGCCAGCAGCTTAGTACCCCAGGGAGAGGGCAATCAGCCCCAGCATTTT. It codes for CASSLVPQGEGNQPQHF. The complete variable domain, with remaining parts taken from reference TRBV7-2 and TRBJ1-5, reads GAGVSQSPSNKVTEKGKDVELRCDPISGHTALYWYRQSLGQGLEFLIYFQGNSAPDKSGLPSDRFSAERTGGSVSTLTIQRTQQEDSAVYLCASSLVPQGEGNQPQHFGDGTRLSIL.

This clonotype was counted between two and nine times. The chain recombines TRBV12-3 or TRBV12-4 with TRBJ2-3; tentatively, D is TRBD2 (5 bases). The ends were cut back, 7 bases at V and 5 bases at J, with 13 bases in the middle. The CDR3 has 13 amino acids. CDR3 nucleotide sequence: TGTGCCAGCAAGGGAGCGGTCAAAGATACGCAGTATTTT. Translation gives CASKGAVKDTQYF.

This clonotype was seen only a few times. This chain joins TRBV5-1 and TRBJ1-6, with TRBD1 matching 7 bases. This CDR3 is 13 amino acids long. The germline CDR1 and CDR2 sequences are SGHRS and YFSETQ. Germline trimming cut 7 bases from V and 8 bases from J; bases unmatched to any gene: 6. The CDR3 protein is CASADREDSPLHF. CDR3 coding DNA: TGCGCCAGCGCCGACAGGGAAGATTCACCCCTCCACTTT.

This clonotype has just a few counts. The chain uses TRBV5-5 and TRBJ2-3; TRBD2 matches 13 bases. CDR3 size: 17 residues. V dropped 5 bases and J dropped 3; count of bases not matched to a gene: 9. CDR1 is SGHKS and CDR2 is YYEKEE in the germline V gene (reference sequence). Here the CDR3 reads CASSPGLAGYRTDTQYF. CDR3 sequence (DNA): TGTGCCAGCAGTCCGGGACTAGCGGGATACAGGACAGATACGCAGTATTTT.

The V gene is TRBV24-1, the J gene TRBJ2-3; D uncertain. Trimming stripped 5 bases from V and 0 bases from J, with 8 bases between. CDR1 KGHDR and CDR2 SFDVKD come from the germline V gene. The length of the CDR3 is 14 residues. Here the CDR3 DNA reads TGTGCCACCAGTGGGGCCTTTAGCACAGATACGCAGTATTTT. Its translation: CATSGAFSTDTQYF.

The chain uses TRBV6-2 or TRBV6-3 and TRBJ2-1, with TRBD2 identical over 7 bases. After removal of 1 base from V and 0 bases from J, the junction contained 3 bases not matched to a gene. CDR3 length: 16 amino acids. Germline V gene data show CDR1 as MNHEY and CDR2 as SVGEGT. The CDR3 sequence: CASSYFLAASYNEQFF. The CDR3 coding sequence is TGTGCCAGCAGTTACTTTCTAGCGGCCTCCTACAATGAGCAGTTCTTC.

This clonotype was seen a handful of times. V usage is TRBV6-6 and J usage is TRBJ2-5; 13 bases align to TRBD2. V shed 5 bases and J 4 bases; nucleotides not matched to a gene: 4. The CDR3 length is 15 residues. Germline V lookup: CDR1 MNHNY, CDR2 SVGAGI (reference sequence). CDR3 sequence (DNA): TGTGCCAGCAGTCGCACTAGCGGGGGGGCAGAGACCCAGTACTTC. It codes for CASSRTSGGAETQYF.

The chain uses TRBV6-2 or TRBV6-3 and TRBJ2-3; D gene ambiguous. V lost 6 bases and J 2 bases, leaving 15 bases between the germline ends. The germline V gene encodes CDR1 MNHEY and CDR2 SVGEGT. The CDR3 runs to 15 residues. The CDR3 region is CASSSPTDFTDTQYF. In DNA form, the CDR3 reads TGTGCCAGCAGCTCCCCCACAGACTTCACAGATACGCAGTATTTT.

The CDR3 loop is CASSELWSGGENSPLHF. The CDR3 region has the DNA TGTGCCAGCAGTGAATTATGGTCAGGGGGCGAGAATTCACCCCTCCACTTT. This chain uses TRBV6-1 with TRBJ1-6; 8 bases line up with TRBD1. V shed 2 bases, J shed 7 bases, and the junction held 10 bases outside the gene matches. CDR1 and CDR2 from the germline V gene are MNHNS and SASEGT. This CDR3 has 17 amino acids.

The chain has TRBV6-5 and TRBJ2-1, with no clear D. The CDR3 contains 12 residues. Germline V gene data show CDR1 as MNHEY and CDR2 as SVGAGI. Here the CDR3 reads CGSPEPLDEQFF. For the CDR3, the DNA is TGTGGCTCGCCGGAGCCGTTGGATGAGCAGTTCTTC.

The V gene is TRBV9, the J gene TRBJ2-1; D is uncertain. This CDR3 is built from 14 residues. V was trimmed by 0 bases and J by 1 base, leaving 5 bases between them. Germline V gene data show CDR1 as SGDLS and CDR2 as YYNGEE. This CDR3 reads CASSVGQSYNEQFF. CDR3 sequence (DNA): TGTGCCAGCAGCGTAGGGCAGTCCTACAATGAGCAGTTCTTC.

The CDR3 reads CASSFPWGFGANVLTF. The DNA of the CDR3 is TGTGCCAGCAGCTTCCCATGGGGCTTTGGGGCCAACGTCCTGACTTTC. This chain connects TRBV7-2 to TRBJ2-6, with D maybe TRBD1 (5 bases). The CDR3 sequence is 16 residues long. Germline values: CDR1 SGHTA, CDR2 FQGNSA. The ends were cut back, 3 bases at V and 3 bases at J, with 12 bases in the middle. The variable domain in full, with the rest retrieved from reference TRBV7-2 and TRBJ2-6, is GAGVSQSPSNKVTEKGKDVELRCDPISGHTALYWYRQSLGQGLEFLIYFQGNSAPDKSGLPSDRFSAERTGGSVSTLTIQRTQQEDSAVYLCASSFPWGFGANVLTFGAGSRLTVL.

V is TRBV12-3 or TRBV12-4 and J is TRBJ1-1, with 7 bases matching TRBD1. Trimming took 7 bases from V and 1 from J; bases not matched to a gene: 3. This CDR3 comprises 13 residues. The DNA of the CDR3 is TGTGCCAGCAACTACAGGGGGAACACTGAAGCTTTCTTT. Its protein product is CASNYRGNTEAFF.

V gene TRBV3-1 combines with J gene TRBJ2-1; 10 positions agree with TRBD2. Trimming took 4 bases from V and 12 from J; bases not matched to a gene: 9. Germline CDR1 LGHDT, CDR2 YNNKEL (reference sequence). There are 14 residues in the CDR3. The chain's CDR3 is CASSPGSTSGTQFF. As DNA, the CDR3 is TGTGCCAGCAGCCCAGGGTCCACTAGCGGGACGCAGTTCTTC.

J is TRBJ2-3 and V is TRBV9; D gene ambiguous. Germline lookup yields CDR1 SGDLS and CDR2 YYNGEE. Trimming cost V 4 bases and J 0 bases, with 12 bases left between them. The length of the CDR3 is 15 residues. CDR3 protein: CASSLAKTSTDTQYF. CDR3 in DNA: TGTGCCAGCAGCTTGGCGAAGACTAGCACAGATACGCAGTATTTT.

The V call is TRBV3-1, the J call TRBJ2-3; no reliable D call. The CDR3 spans 15 residues. Germline V gene data show CDR1 as LGHDT and CDR2 as YNNKEL (reference sequence). V lost 4 bases and J lost 2, with 13 bases in between. CDR3 residues: CASSLNWAVTDTQYF. CDR3 nucleotide sequence: TGTGCCAGCAGCCTCAACTGGGCCGTCACAGATACGCAGTATTTT.

This clonotype was observed a handful of times. CDR3 nucleotide sequence: TGTGCCAGCAGTTACTGGTCCAGTGAGCAGTTCTTC. Translation gives CASSYWSSEQFF. V usage is TRBV6-2 or TRBV6-3 and J usage is TRBJ2-1; no clear D. The V end lost 1 base, the J end lost 9 bases, and 7 bases lay between the germline ends. The V gene's germline CDR1 is MNHEY and CDR2 SVGEGT. This CDR3 spans 12 amino acids.

This sequence joins TRBV12-3 or TRBV12-4 and TRBJ2-5, with a possible D match to TRBD2 (5 bases). The V and J ends lost 6 bases and 2 bases respectively, with 19 bases between them. This CDR3 region has 16 residues. CDR3 nucleotides: TGTGCCAGCAGCCCCTCCCAGCCGACTACTCAAGAGACCCAGTACTTC. Translated, it gives CASSPSQPTTQETQYF.

This clonotype was recorded a few times. J is TRBJ1-3 and V is TRBV11-3; D unclear. Trimming left V 9 bases short and J 0 bases short, with 12 bases between. The CDR3 runs to 14 residues. CDR1 and CDR2 (germline): SGHNT, YENEEA. The CDR3: CASTARNSGNTIYF. CDR3 nucleotides: TGTGCCAGTACGGCGAGAAACTCTGGAAACACCATATATTTT.

This clonotype turned up a few times. The rearrangement links TRBV7-2 to TRBJ1-1, with TRBD1 as a possible D gene (5 bases). This CDR3 contains 16 residues. V lost 2 bases and J 0 bases, leaving 13 bases between the germline ends. Germline lookup yields CDR1 SGHTA and CDR2 FQGNSA. The CDR3 sequence is CASSLSRQTLNTEAFF. The CDR3 DNA reads TGTGCCAGCAGCTTATCCCGACAGACTCTGAACACTGAAGCTTTCTTT.

This clonotype was recorded a few times. This chain links TRBV5-1 with TRBJ2-7, with 10 bases that match TRBD1. This CDR3 comprises 16 residues. The germline gives CDR1 SGHRS, CDR2 YFSETQ. V lost 0 bases and J lost 4; bases outside the gene matches: 7. CDR3 sequence reads: CASSLGGTGAVYEQYF. For the CDR3, the DNA is TGCGCCAGCAGCTTGGGAGGGACAGGGGCGGTATACGAGCAGTACTTC.

The chain links TRBV6-5 to TRBJ2-7, with D possibly TRBD1 on 6 matching bases. The CDR3 runs to 15 residues. Germline CDR1 MNHEY, CDR2 SVGAGI. Trimming left V 1 base short and J 0 bases short, with 10 bases between. DNA for the CDR3: TGTGCCAGCAGTTACTTTCAGGGGAGCTCCTACGAGCAGTACTTC. Its translation is CASSYFQGSSYEQYF.

This sequence joins TRBV12-3 or TRBV12-4 and TRBJ1-4, with 7 bases matching TRBD1. The V segment lost 6 bases and the J segment 8 bases; nucleotides outside the gene matches: 9. The CDR3 is made up of 14 amino acids. As DNA, the CDR3 is TGTGCCAGCAGGACAGGGCTTGGGGACGAAAAACTGTTTTTT. This encodes CASRTGLGDEKLFF.